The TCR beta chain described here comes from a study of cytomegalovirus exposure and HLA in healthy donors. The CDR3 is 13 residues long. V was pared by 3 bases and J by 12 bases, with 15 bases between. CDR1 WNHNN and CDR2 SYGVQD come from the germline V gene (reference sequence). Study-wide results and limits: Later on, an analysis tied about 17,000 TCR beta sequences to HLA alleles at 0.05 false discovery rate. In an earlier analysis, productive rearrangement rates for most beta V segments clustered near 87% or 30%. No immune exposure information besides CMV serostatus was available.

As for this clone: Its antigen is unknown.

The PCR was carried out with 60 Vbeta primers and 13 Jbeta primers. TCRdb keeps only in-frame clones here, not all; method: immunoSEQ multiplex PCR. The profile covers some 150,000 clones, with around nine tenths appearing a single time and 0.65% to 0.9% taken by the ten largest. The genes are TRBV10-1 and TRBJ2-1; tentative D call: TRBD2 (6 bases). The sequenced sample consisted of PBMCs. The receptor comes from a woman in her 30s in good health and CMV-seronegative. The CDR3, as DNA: TGCGCCAGCAGTGAACTAGCACCCGGGGGGCAGTTCTTC. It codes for CASSELAPGGQFF.